This T cell receptor beta chain was sequenced for a study of blood T cell repertoires in COVID-19. Study-wide context: Sources were T cells, B-cell-depleted T cells, or PBMCs; the material itself was cDNA or gDNA.

Sequenced by immunoSEQ multiplex PCR; TCRdb stores in-frame clones only, minus some. The table records fewer than 250,000 clones, roughly three quarters of them present only once. CDR1 is MDHEN, CDR2 SYDVKM, per germline. The V and J ends lost 5 bases and 6 bases respectively, with 11 bases between them. This CDR3 contains 13 residues. The sequence derives from a woman aged 45-65 years with acute COVID-19. Material for sequencing was PBMCs or T cells enriched from blood (not recorded which). The chain couples TRBV28 to TRBJ1-5; D is perhaps TRBD1 (6 bases). CDR3 residues: CASSLTGFQPQHF. CDR3 sequence (DNA): TGTGCCAGCAGTCTTACAGGGTTTCAGCCCCAGCATTTT.